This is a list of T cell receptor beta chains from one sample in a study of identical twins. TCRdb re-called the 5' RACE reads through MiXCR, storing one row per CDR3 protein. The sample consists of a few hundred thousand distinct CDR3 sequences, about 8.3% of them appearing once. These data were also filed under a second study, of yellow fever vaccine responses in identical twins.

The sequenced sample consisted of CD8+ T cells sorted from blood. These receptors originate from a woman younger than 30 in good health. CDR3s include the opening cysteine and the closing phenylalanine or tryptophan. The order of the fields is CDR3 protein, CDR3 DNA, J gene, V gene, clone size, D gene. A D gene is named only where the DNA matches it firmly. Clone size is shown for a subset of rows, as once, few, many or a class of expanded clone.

CDR3: CASSGRVGGYNEQFF
DNA: TGTGCCAGCAGTGGACGGGTCGGGGGCTACAATGAGCAGTTCTTC
J: TRBJ2-1
V: TRBV2
size: NA
D: NA

CDR3: CASSNRDGYTF
DNA: TGTGCCAGCAGCAACAGGGATGGCTACACCTTC
J: TRBJ1-2
V: TRBV6-5
size: many
D: NA

CDR3: CASSFYPGTANTGELFF
DNA: TGTGCCAGCAGCTTCTATCCTGGTACAGCGAACACCGGGGAGCTGTTTTTT
J: TRBJ2-2
V: TRBV11-2
size: NA
D: NA

CDR3: CASSLLDYEQYF
DNA: TGTGCCAGCAGCTTACTCGACTACGAGCAGTACTTC
J: TRBJ2-7
V: TRBV7-9
size: NA
D: NA

CDR3: CAISESPITNTEAFF
DNA: TGTGCCATCAGTGAGTCCCCGATTACGAACACTGAAGCTTTCTTT
J: TRBJ1-1
V: TRBV10-3
size: NA
D: NA

CDR3: CATSTRTGFYGYTF
DNA: TGTGCCACCAGCACCCGGACAGGGTTTTATGGCTACACCTTC
J: TRBJ1-2
V: TRBV15
size: NA
D: TRBD1

CDR3: CASSLVLGITDTQYF
DNA: TGTGCCAGCAGCTTAGTCCTGGGGATCACAGATACGCAGTATTTT
J: TRBJ2-3
V: TRBV7-9
size: few
D: NA

CDR3: CASSPVEGTAFYEQYF
DNA: TGTGCCAGCAGCCCCGTGGAGGGGACAGCTTTCTACGAGCAGTACTTC
J: TRBJ2-7
V: TRBV7-8
size: NA
D: NA

CDR3: CASSLAPLSYNEQFF
DNA: TGTGCCAGCAGCTTAGCGCCGTTAAGCTACAATGAGCAGTTCTTC
J: TRBJ2-1
V: TRBV11-2
size: few
D: NA

CDR3: CAISPGLAGDNEQFF
DNA: TGTGCCATCAGCCCGGGACTAGCGGGGGACAATGAGCAGTTCTTC
J: TRBJ2-1
V: TRBV10-3
size: few
D: TRBD2

CDR3: CASSQDRASNYGYTF
DNA: TGCGCCAGCAGCCAAGATAGGGCGTCTAACTATGGCTACACCTTC
J: TRBJ1-2
V: TRBV4-3
size: few
D: NA

CDR3: CASSYSTGGSYNEQFF
DNA: TGTGCCAGCAGTTACTCGACGGGGGGCTCCTACAATGAGCAGTTCTTC
J: TRBJ2-1
V: TRBV6-5
size: many
D: TRBD2

CDR3: CSVRSGAYEQYF
DNA: TGCAGCGTTCGTAGCGGGGCCTACGAGCAGTACTTC
J: TRBJ2-7
V: TRBV29-1
size: many
D: TRBD2

CDR3: CASSSDGGTGQYF
DNA: TGTGCCAGCAGCAGTGACGGGGGAACAGGGCAGTACTTC
J: TRBJ2-7
V: TRBV28
size: many
D: NA

CDR3: CASSVGGSAAKNIQYF
DNA: TGTGCCAGCAGCGTAGGAGGTTCTGCAGCCAAAAACATTCAGTACTTC
J: TRBJ2-4
V: TRBV9
size: NA
D: NA

CDR3: CASSPGQAPNNEQFF
DNA: TGCGCCAGCAGTCCGGGACAGGCGCCTAACAATGAGCAGTTCTTC
J: TRBJ2-1
V: TRBV23-1
size: few
D: TRBD1

CDR3: CASSVEALNTDTQYF
DNA: TGTGCCAGCAGCGTAGAAGCACTCAACACAGATACGCAGTATTTT
J: TRBJ2-3
V: TRBV9
size: NA
D: NA

CDR3: CASSPEGSYEQYF
DNA: TGTGCCAGCAGCCCGGAGGGCTCCTACGAGCAGTACTTC
J: TRBJ2-7
V: TRBV12-3/TRBV12-4
size: many
D: NA

CDR3: CASSQDKVLYYEQYF
DNA: TGTGCCAGCAGCCAAGATAAAGTACTATACTACGAGCAGTACTTC
J: TRBJ2-7
V: TRBV14
size: many
D: NA

CDR3: CASSTTGGGYNEQFF
DNA: TGTGCCAGCAGTACGACAGGGGGGGGATACAATGAGCAGTTCTTC
J: TRBJ2-1
V: TRBV12-3/TRBV12-4
size: many
D: TRBD1

CDR3: CASSYTPTGRGYEQYF
DNA: TGTGCCAGCAGTTACACTCCGACAGGGAGAGGCTACGAGCAGTACTTC
J: TRBJ2-7
V: TRBV6-5
size: NA
D: TRBD1

CDR3: CASSLVWRGTQETQYF
DNA: TGTGCCAGCAGCTTAGTTTGGCGGGGGACTCAAGAGACCCAGTACTTC
J: TRBJ2-5
V: TRBV7-6
size: NA
D: TRBD2

CDR3: CASSPRGGTPRHDEQFF
DNA: TGTGCCAGCAGCCCCCGGGGGGGGACCCCCCGCCACGATGAGCAGTTCTTC
J: TRBJ2-1
V: TRBV27
size: few
D: TRBD2

CDR3: CASSQDLGDSGYEQYF
DNA: TGCGCCAGCAGCCAAGATCTAGGGGACAGCGGCTACGAGCAGTACTTC
J: TRBJ2-7
V: TRBV4-3
size: many
D: TRBD1

CDR3: CASSQGTSGGLDYEQFF
DNA: TGTGCCAGCAGCCAAGGGACTAGCGGGGGCCTAGACTATGAGCAGTTCTTC
J: TRBJ2-1
V: TRBV4-2
size: many
D: TRBD2

CDR3: CASSGPGAENSPLHF
DNA: TGTGCCAGCAGCGGCCCAGGGGCGGAGAATTCACCCCTCCACTTT
J: TRBJ1-6
V: TRBV9
size: few
D: NA

CDR3: CASSKTLVIEQFF
DNA: TGTGCCAGCAGTAAAACCCTAGTGATTGAGCAGTTCTTC
J: TRBJ2-1
V: TRBV12-3/TRBV12-4
size: NA
D: NA

CDR3: CASSLGFAGLADLRGETQYF
DNA: TGTGCCAGCAGCTTAGGTTTCGCTGGACTAGCGGACCTGCGGGGAGAGACCCAGTACTTC
J: TRBJ2-5
V: TRBV11-2
size: few
D: TRBD2

CDR3: CASSQDGGLATYNEQFF
DNA: TGTGCCAGCAGCCAAGATGGGGGACTAGCGACATACAATGAGCAGTTCTTC
J: TRBJ2-1
V: TRBV4-2
size: NA
D: TRBD2

CDR3: CASSYSRGGEQFF
DNA: TGTGCCAGCAGTTACTCGCGGGGCGGTGAGCAGTTCTTC
J: TRBJ2-1
V: TRBV6-5
size: many
D: NA

CDR3: CSAEDSGELFF
DNA: TGCAGCGCCGAGGACAGCGGGGAGCTGTTTTTT
J: TRBJ2-2
V: TRBV29-1
size: many
D: NA

CDR3: CASRFEGTSYEQYF
DNA: TGTGCCAGCCGCTTTGAGGGGACTAGTTACGAGCAGTACTTC
J: TRBJ2-7
V: TRBV28
size: NA
D: TRBD2

CDR3: CASSPRTSYGYYEQYF
DNA: TGTGCCAGCAGCCCCAGGACGAGCTACGGGTACTACGAGCAGTACTTC
J: TRBJ2-7
V: TRBV9
size: NA
D: NA

CDR3: CSATGPQGANIQYF
DNA: TGCAGTGCTACCGGACCTCAGGGGGCGAACATTCAGTACTTC
J: TRBJ2-4
V: TRBV20-1
size: few
D: TRBD1

CDR3: CASTPSAGTYEQYF
DNA: TGTGCCAGCACTCCCTCGGCGGGGACCTACGAGCAGTACTTC
J: TRBJ2-7
V: TRBV12-3/TRBV12-4
size: many
D: NA

CDR3: CASSLAGDLYSNQPQHF
DNA: TGTGCCAGCAGTTTAGCGGGAGACCTTTATAGCAATCAGCCCCAGCATTTT
J: TRBJ1-5
V: TRBV12-3/TRBV12-4
size: few
D: NA

CDR3: CASSQEPGLAVLGQFF
DNA: TGCGCCAGCAGCCAAGAACCGGGACTAGCGGTGTTGGGTCAGTTCTTC
J: TRBJ2-1
V: TRBV4-1
size: many
D: TRBD2

CDR3: CASSQEETRSTSGANVLTF
DNA: TGCGCCAGCAGCCAAGAGGAGACCAGGAGTACCTCTGGGGCCAACGTCCTGACTTTC
J: TRBJ2-6
V: TRBV4-3
size: NA
D: NA

CDR3: CASRSQDTQYF
DNA: TGTGCCAGCAGATCTCAAGATACGCAGTATTTT
J: TRBJ2-3
V: TRBV27
size: few
D: NA

CDR3: CATSRDKTSGRVSTDTQYF
DNA: TGTGCCACCAGCAGAGATAAGACTAGCGGGAGGGTTAGCACAGATACGCAGTATTTT
J: TRBJ2-3
V: TRBV15
size: many
D: TRBD2

CDR3: CASLPSGGSLDNEQFF
DNA: TGCGCCAGCCTCCCCAGCGGCGGGAGTCTCGACAATGAGCAGTTCTTC
J: TRBJ2-1
V: TRBV5-1
size: many
D: TRBD2

CDR3: CASSYSSRGEQYF
DNA: TGTGCCAGCAGTTACTCGAGTAGGGGCGAGCAGTACTTC
J: TRBJ2-7
V: TRBV6-2/TRBV6-3
size: NA
D: NA

CDR3: CASSAGQGSSYEQYF
DNA: TGTGCCAGCAGCGCTGGACAGGGGAGCTCCTACGAGCAGTACTTC
J: TRBJ2-7
V: TRBV7-6
size: few
D: TRBD1

CDR3: CASSLSLAGGTDTQYF
DNA: TGTGCCAGCAGTTTATCACTAGCGGGAGGGACAGATACGCAGTATTTT
J: TRBJ2-3
V: TRBV27
size: few
D: TRBD2

CDR3: CASSPGQAQIGNTGELFF
DNA: TGCGCCAGCAGCCCGGGACAGGCCCAGATTGGGAACACCGGGGAGCTGTTTTTT
J: TRBJ2-2
V: TRBV10-1
size: NA
D: TRBD1

CDR3: CASSSREESIQETQYF
DNA: TGTGCCAGCAGCTCCCGTGAGGAGTCCATACAAGAGACCCAGTACTTC
J: TRBJ2-5
V: TRBV5-6
size: few
D: NA

CDR3: CASSPGPTGAGTEAFF
DNA: TGCGCCAGCAGTCCTGGGCCTACAGGGGCTGGGACTGAAGCTTTCTTT
J: TRBJ1-1
V: TRBV10-1
size: NA
D: TRBD1

CDR3: CASSNPGTGHSYEQYF
DNA: TGTGCCAGCAGCAATCCCGGGACTGGCCACTCCTACGAGCAGTACTTC
J: TRBJ2-7
V: TRBV7-9
size: few
D: NA

CDR3: CASGYSGDNEQFF
DNA: TGTGCTAGTGGTTACTCCGGGGACAATGAGCAGTTCTTC
J: TRBJ2-1
V: TRBV12-5
size: few
D: NA

CDR3: CATRGYYEQYF
DNA: TGTGCCACTAGGGGCTATTACGAGCAGTACTTC
J: TRBJ2-7
V: TRBV19
size: few
D: NA

CDR3: CASSFGTRYEQYF
DNA: TGTGCCAGCAGCTTTGGGACAAGATACGAGCAGTACTTC
J: TRBJ2-7
V: TRBV13
size: NA
D: NA

CDR3: CASSLDYSYGSEKLFF
DNA: TGTGCCAGCAGCTTAGATTACAGTTACGGTTCGGAAAAACTGTTTTTT
J: TRBJ1-4
V: TRBV7-6
size: few
D: NA

CDR3: CASSLRLAPSYEQYF
DNA: TGTGCCAGCAGTCTCCGACTAGCGCCGTCCTACGAGCAGTACTTC
J: TRBJ2-7
V: TRBV6-2/TRBV6-3
size: NA
D: TRBD2

CDR3: CASSQGLGGLYEQYF
DNA: TGCGCCAGCAGCCAAGGCTTAGGGGGCCTTTACGAGCAGTACTTC
J: TRBJ2-7
V: TRBV4-1
size: NA
D: TRBD1

CDR3: CATSRDSDRGPAEQFF
DNA: TGTGCCACCAGCAGAGATTCGGACAGGGGGCCCGCTGAGCAGTTCTTC
J: TRBJ2-1
V: TRBV15
size: many
D: TRBD1